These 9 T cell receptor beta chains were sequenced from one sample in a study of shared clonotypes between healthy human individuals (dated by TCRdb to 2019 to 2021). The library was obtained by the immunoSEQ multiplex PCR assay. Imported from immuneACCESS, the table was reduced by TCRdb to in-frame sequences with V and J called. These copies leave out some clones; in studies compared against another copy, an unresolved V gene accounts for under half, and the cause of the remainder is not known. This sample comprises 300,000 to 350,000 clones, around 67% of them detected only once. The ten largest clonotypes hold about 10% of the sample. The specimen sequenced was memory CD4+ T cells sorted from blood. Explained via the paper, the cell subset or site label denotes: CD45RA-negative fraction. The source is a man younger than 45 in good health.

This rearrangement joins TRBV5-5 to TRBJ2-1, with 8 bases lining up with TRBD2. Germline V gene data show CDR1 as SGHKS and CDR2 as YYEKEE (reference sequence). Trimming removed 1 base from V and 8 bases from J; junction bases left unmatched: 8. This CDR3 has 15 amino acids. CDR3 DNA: TGTGCCAGCAGCTTGAGGGGACTAGTACAGGATGAGCAGTTCTTC. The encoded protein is CASSLRGLVQDEQFF.

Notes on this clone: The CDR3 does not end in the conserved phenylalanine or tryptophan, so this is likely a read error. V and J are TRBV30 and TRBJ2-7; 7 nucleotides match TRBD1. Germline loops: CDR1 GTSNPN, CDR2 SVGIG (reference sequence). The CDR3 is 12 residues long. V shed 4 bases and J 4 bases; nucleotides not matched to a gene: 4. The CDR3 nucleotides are TGTGCCTGGAAACAGGGGACGTACGAGCAGTACCTC. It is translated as CAWKQGTYEQYL.

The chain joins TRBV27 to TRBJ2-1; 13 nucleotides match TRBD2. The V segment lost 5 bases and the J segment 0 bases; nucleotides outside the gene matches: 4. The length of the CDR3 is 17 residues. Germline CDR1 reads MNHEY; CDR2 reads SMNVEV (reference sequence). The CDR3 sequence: CASSPRTSGSSYNEQFF. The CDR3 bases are TGTGCCAGCAGTCCCAGGACTAGCGGGAGCTCCTACAATGAGCAGTTCTTC.

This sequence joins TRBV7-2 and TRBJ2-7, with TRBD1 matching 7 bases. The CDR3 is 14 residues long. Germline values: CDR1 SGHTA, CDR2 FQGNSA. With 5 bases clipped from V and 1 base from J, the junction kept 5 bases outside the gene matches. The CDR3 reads CASSLGQKSYEQYF. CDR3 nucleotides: TGTGCCAGCAGCCTGGGACAGAAATCCTACGAGCAGTACTTC.

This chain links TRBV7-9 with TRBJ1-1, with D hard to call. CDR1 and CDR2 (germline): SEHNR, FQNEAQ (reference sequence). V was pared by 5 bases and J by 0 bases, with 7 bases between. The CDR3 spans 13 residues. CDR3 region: CASSEIMNTEAFF. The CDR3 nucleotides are TGTGCCAGCAGCGAGATAATGAACACTGAAGCTTTCTTT.

The chain's CDR3 is CASSPLGSGQPQHF. The DNA of the CDR3 is TGTGCCAGCAGCCCTTTAGGGTCTGGTCAGCCCCAGCATTTT. The chain links TRBV7-2 to TRBJ1-5, with no clear D. V lost 5 bases to trimming and J lost 6 bases, with 14 bases between them. CDR3 size: 14 residues. The germline V gene encodes CDR1 SGHTA and CDR2 FQGNSA.

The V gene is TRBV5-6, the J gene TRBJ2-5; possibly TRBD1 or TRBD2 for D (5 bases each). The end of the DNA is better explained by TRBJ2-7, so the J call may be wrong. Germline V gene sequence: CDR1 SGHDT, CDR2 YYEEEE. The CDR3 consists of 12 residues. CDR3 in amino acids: CASTLGGYEQYF. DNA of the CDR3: TGTGCCAGCACCCTTGGGGGCTACGAGCAGTACTTC.

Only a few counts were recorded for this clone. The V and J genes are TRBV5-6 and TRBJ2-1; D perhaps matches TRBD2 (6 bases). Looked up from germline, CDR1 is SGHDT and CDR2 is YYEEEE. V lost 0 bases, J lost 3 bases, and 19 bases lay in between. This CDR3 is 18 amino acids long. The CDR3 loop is CASSLDSGTGKDYNEQFF. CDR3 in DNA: TGTGCCAGCAGCTTGGACTCTGGGACTGGCAAGGACTACAATGAGCAGTTCTTC.

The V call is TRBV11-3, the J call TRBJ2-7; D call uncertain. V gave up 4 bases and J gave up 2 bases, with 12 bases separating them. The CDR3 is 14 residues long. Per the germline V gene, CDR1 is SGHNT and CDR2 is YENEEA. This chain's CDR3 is CASSSPARPYEQYF. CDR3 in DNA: TGTGCCAGCAGCTCCCCTGCTCGTCCCTACGAGCAGTACTTC.